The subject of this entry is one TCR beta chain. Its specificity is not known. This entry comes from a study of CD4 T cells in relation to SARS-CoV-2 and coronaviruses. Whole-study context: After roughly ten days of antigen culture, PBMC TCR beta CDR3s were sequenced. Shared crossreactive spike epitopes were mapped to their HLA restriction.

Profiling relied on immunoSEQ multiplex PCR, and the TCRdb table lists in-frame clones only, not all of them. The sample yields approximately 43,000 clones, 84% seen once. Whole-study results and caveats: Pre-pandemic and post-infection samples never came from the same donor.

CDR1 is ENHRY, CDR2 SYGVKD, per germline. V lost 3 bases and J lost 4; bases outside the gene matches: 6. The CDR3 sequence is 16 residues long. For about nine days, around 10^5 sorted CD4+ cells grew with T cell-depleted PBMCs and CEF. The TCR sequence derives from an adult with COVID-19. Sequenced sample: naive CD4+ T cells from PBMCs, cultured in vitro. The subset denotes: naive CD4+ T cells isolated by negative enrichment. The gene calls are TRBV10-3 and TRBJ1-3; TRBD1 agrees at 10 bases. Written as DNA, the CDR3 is TGTGCCATCAGTGAATGGGGACAGGGGAAAGGAAACACCATATATTTT. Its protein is CAISEWGQGKGNTIYF.